One and the same sample provided the 8 T cell receptor beta chains below, sequenced in a study of CD4 T cell repertoires in COVID-19. Assay: immunoSEQ multiplex PCR; the TCRdb copy retains only in-frame clones and omits some. The data contain more than 65,000 clones, roughly 80% of them seen just once; the ten biggest clones take up around 0.6%. This material consisted of CD4+ T cells from peripheral blood, taken after recovery from COVID-19. Source of these receptors: a human donor who had COVID-19.

This sequence joins TRBV25-1 and TRBJ2-3; 7 positions agree with TRBD1. The germline CDR1 and CDR2 sequences are MGHDK and SYGVNS. The trim removed 2 bases at V and 1 base at J, leaving 6 bases unmatched. This CDR3 has 16 residues. Here the CDR3 reads CASSERGGGGTDTQYF. DNA of the CDR3: TGTGCCAGCAGTGAAAGAGGGGGCGGCGGCACAGATACGCAGTATTTT.

J is TRBJ2-7 and V is TRBV7-8, with D perhaps matching TRBD2 (6 bases). The CDR3 runs 15 residues. Germline V gives CDR1 SGHVS, CDR2 FQNEAQ. V shed 0 bases and J shed 3 bases, with 12 bases lying between them. The CDR3 spells CASSLAPGTYYEQYF. The CDR3 DNA reads TGTGCCAGCAGCTTAGCTCCCGGGACTTACTACGAGCAGTACTTC.

The chain links TRBV5-1 to TRBJ1-1; D might be TRBD1 (6 bases). The CDR3 contains 12 residues. Germline V gives CDR1 SGHRS, CDR2 YFSETQ. With 0 bases removed from V and 8 bases from J, the gap between germline ends came to 8 bases. DNA for the CDR3: TGCGCCAGCAGCTTGGGGGGGCCCGAAGCTTTCTTT. Translating gives CASSLGGPEAFF.

This chain joins TRBV5-6 and TRBJ1-2; D unclear. The germline V gene has CDR1 SGHDT and CDR2 YYEEEE. This CDR3 has 13 residues. The V and J ends lost 4 bases and 4 bases respectively, with 11 bases between them. CDR3 region: CASSTSGTYGYTF. The CDR3 nucleotides read TGTGCCAGCAGCACCAGCGGTACCTATGGCTACACCTTC.

The chain recombines TRBV2 with TRBJ2-1, with D tentatively TRBD2 (6 bases). Trimming took off 9 bases at V and 4 bases at J, with 13 bases between the two ends. The CDR3 consists of 13 residues. Germline V lookup: CDR1 SNHLY, CDR2 FYNNEI. The DNA of the CDR3 is TGTGCCAGTCGGAGCGGGCCGTACAATGAGCAGTTCTTC. Translating gives CASRSGPYNEQFF.

The chain uses TRBV2 and TRBJ1-5; D is possibly TRBD1 (5 bases). V was pared by 4 bases and J by 7 bases, with 11 bases between. CDR1 is SNHLY, CDR2 FYNNEI, per germline. The CDR3 loop spans 13 amino acids. CDR3 sequence: CASSVGARQPQHF. The CDR3 DNA sequence: TGTGCCAGCAGTGTTGGGGCGCGGCAGCCCCAGCATTTT.

V gene TRBV3-1 (or the pseudogene TRBV3-2) combines with J gene TRBJ2-1; 9 bases match TRBD2. Germline lookup yields CDR1 LGHDT and CDR2 YNNKEL (reference sequence). This CDR3 contains 17 residues. After removal of 0 bases from V and 2 bases from J, the junction contained 5 bases not matched to a gene. For the CDR3, the DNA is TGTGCCAGCAGCCAAGATCCCCCTAGCGGGGCCTACAATGAGCAGTTCTTC. Protein product: CASSQDPPSGAYNEQFF.

The rearrangement links TRBV7-2 to TRBJ1-6; D not resolved. The CDR3 spans 13 residues. V shed 5 bases and J shed 8 bases, with 10 bases lying between them. Germline assignment: CDR1 SGHTA and CDR2 FQGNSA. CDR3 sequence: CASSNMRHSPLHF. CDR3 coding DNA: TGTGCCAGCAGCAATATGCGGCATTCACCCCTCCACTTT.